This T cell receptor (beta chain) was profiled in a study of memory CD4+ T cells and cytomegalovirus serostatus. Study-level information: Healthy Belgian adult donors included several CMV-positive and more than 20 CMV-negative people. Study conclusions and caveats: The CMV-associated TCR signature appears largely within the CD4+ memory repertoire.

Source study methods: Out-of-frame sequences were removed, leaving about 2.2 million distinct TCRbeta sequences. Libraries were prepared by immunoSEQ multiplex PCR; TCRdb keeps only in-frame clonotypes and omits some of them. That table is the source of V, J and clone size, and D and trimming were worked out from the DNA. The data hold some 41,000 clones, with 75% to 85% observed a single time. Single viable CD3+CD4+CD8-CD45RO+ cells were sorted as the memory CD4+ T cells. After removal of 5 bases from V and 0 bases from J, the junction contained 8 bases not matched to a gene. The CDR3 has 16 residues. CDR1 is SGHVS and CDR2 is FNYEAQ in the germline V gene. Concerning this clone itself: Its antigen remains unknown.

The chain has TRBV7-6 and TRBJ2-3; 7 bases are a match to TRBD1. Source material: memory CD4+ T cells from blood. The source of this sequence is an adult in good health and CMV-seronegative. This CDR3 is CASSKSGQSSTDTQYF. CDR3 DNA: TGTGCCAGCAGCAAATCGGGACAGTCTAGCACAGATACGCAGTATTTT.